What follows are 32 T cell receptor beta chains derived from one specimen sequenced in a study of blood T cell repertoires in COVID-19. Repertoires were generated with immunoSEQ multiplex PCR, while TCRdb's copy carries only in-frame clones and drops some. The repertoire consists of over 200,000 clones, with roughly four fifths occurring once and the leading ten covering 10% to 15%. Sequenced material: peripheral blood. The receptors were gathered from a woman aged 40 to 50 with acute or convalescent COVID-19.

The V gene is TRBV24-1, the J gene TRBJ2-1; 7 nucleotides agree with TRBD1. Trimming removed 3 bases from V and 8 bases from J; junction bases left unmatched: 9. In germline, CDR1 is KGHDR, CDR2 SFDVKD. The CDR3 totals 15 residues. Here the CDR3 reads CATSDPDRETDEQFF. CDR3 nucleotide sequence: TGTGCCACCAGTGATCCCGACAGGGAGACGGATGAGCAGTTCTTC.

V is TRBV10-3 and J is TRBJ2-7, with no clear D. The V end lost 4 bases, the J end lost 9 bases, and 10 bases lay between the germline ends. Germline assignment: CDR1 ENHRY and CDR2 SYGVKD. The CDR3 is 11 residues long. The CDR3 DNA is TGTGCCATCAGTGGTGAGGCGGTGCAGTACTTC. Residues: CAISGEAVQYF.

The chain has TRBV3-1 (or the pseudogene TRBV3-2) and TRBJ2-4; 7 nucleotides match TRBD2. The trim removed 1 base at V and 2 bases at J, leaving 5 bases unmatched. The germline CDR1 and CDR2 sequences are LGHDT and YNNKEL (reference sequence). The CDR3 is 16 residues long. The CDR3 nucleotides read TGTGCCAGCAGCCAAGTTTTGCGGGAGACCAAAAACATTCAGTACTTC. This encodes CASSQVLRETKNIQYF.

The V call is TRBV24-1, the J call TRBJ2-2, with D unresolved. Trimming took off 9 bases at V and 6 bases at J, with 10 bases between the two ends. This CDR3 is built from 12 residues. Germline CDR1 is KGHDR and CDR2 is SFDVKD. The CDR3 region is CATGLLAGELFF. In nucleotides, the CDR3 is TGTGCCACCGGGCTCTTGGCCGGGGAGCTGTTTTTT.

The chain is built from TRBV25-1 and TRBJ2-3; possible D gene TRBD1, 6 bases. V lost 1 base, J lost 4 bases, and 18 bases lay in between. The CDR3 spans 17 residues. From germline, CDR1 is MGHDK and CDR2 SYGVNS. CDR3 amino acids: CASSEFSLLKGADTQYF. The DNA for the CDR3 is TGTGCCAGCAGTGAATTCTCGCTCCTCAAGGGGGCAGATACGCAGTATTTT.

V is TRBV20-1 and J is TRBJ1-2; D is perhaps TRBD1 (6 bases). Trimming took off 3 bases at V and 8 bases at J, with 16 bases between the two ends. Per germline, CDR1 DFQATT and CDR2 SNEGSKA (reference sequence). The CDR3 contains 13 residues. DNA for the CDR3: TGCAGTGCTAGTACTGCCGGCAGGGGCGGCTACACCTTC. Its protein product is CSASTAGRGGYTF.

The chain recombines TRBV5-1 with TRBJ1-1; D is perhaps TRBD1 (5 bases). The germline V and J ends were trimmed by 4 bases and 1 base, with 11 bases remaining between them. The CDR3 has 14 residues. Germline V lookup: CDR1 SGHRS, CDR2 YFSETQ. CDR3 residues: CASSHFDRNTEAFF. CDR3 sequence (DNA): TGCGCCAGCAGCCACTTCGACAGGAACACTGAAGCTTTCTTT.

The rearrangement uses TRBV6-4 and TRBJ1-1; a weak D match, TRBD1 (5 bases). Trimming pared 6 bases from V and 1 base from J, leaving 18 bases between. The CDR3 spans 16 residues. The V gene's germline CDR1 is MRHNA and CDR2 SNTAGT. In nucleotides, the CDR3 is TGTGCCAGCAGCCCCTTTGGGGGGAGGGAGAACACTGAAGCTTTCTTT. Translated: CASSPFGGRENTEAFF.

The chain couples TRBV3-1 (or the pseudogene TRBV3-2) to TRBJ1-4; tentatively, D is TRBD1 (6 bases). Germline CDR1 LGHDT, CDR2 YNNKEL (reference sequence). This CDR3 spans 15 amino acids. V shed 5 bases and J shed 13 bases, with 23 bases lying between them. The CDR3 coding sequence is TGTGCCAGCAGCTCACAAGTCGGTACAGGGAAAACACTGTTTTTT. Its translation: CASSSQVGTGKTLFF.

CDR3 protein: CAISESTDYGYTF. Here the CDR3 DNA reads TGTGCCATCAGTGAGTCTACAGACTATGGCTACACCTTC. The chain carries TRBV10-3 and TRBJ1-2; D gene uncertain. In germline, CDR1 is ENHRY, CDR2 SYGVKD. V lost 0 bases and J 3 bases, leaving 5 bases between the germline ends. This CDR3 has 13 residues.

The genes are TRBV6-2 or TRBV6-3 and TRBJ1-2; D gene uncertain. Between the trimmed V and J ends, which lost 0 bases and 3 bases, there was a span of 8 bases. The CDR3 has 14 amino acids. Germline lookup yields CDR1 MNHEY and CDR2 SVGEGT. Here the CDR3 reads CASSYSASHYGYTF. CDR3 sequence (DNA): TGTGCCAGCAGTTACTCCGCGAGCCACTATGGCTACACCTTC.

V is TRBV25-1 and J is TRBJ2-2; 7 bases agree with TRBD2. Per the germline V gene, CDR1 is MGHDK and CDR2 is SYGVNS. After removal of 6 bases from V and 5 bases from J, the junction contained 6 bases not matched to a gene. The CDR3 is 14 amino acids. The CDR3 DNA reads TGTGCCAGCAGGCGCAGGGAGGGGACCGGGGAGCTGTTTTTT. This codes for CASRRREGTGELFF.

The chain recombines TRBV5-8 with TRBJ1-2, with D possibly being TRBD1 (6 bases). This CDR3 contains 15 residues. In germline, CDR1 is SGHTS, CDR2 YDEGEE. The V end lost 3 bases, the J end lost 2 bases, and 14 bases lay between the germline ends. The CDR3 spells CASSYPGQQNYGYTF. CDR3 nucleotides: TGTGCCAGCAGCTACCCGGGACAACAGAACTATGGCTACACCTTC.

This chain uses TRBV4-3 with TRBJ2-7, with TRBD1 identical over 8 bases. From germline, CDR1 is LGHNA and CDR2 YSLEER. Trimming at V came to 4 bases and at J to 4 bases, leaving 6 bases not matched to a gene. The CDR3 spans 14 residues. Here the CDR3 DNA reads TGCGCCAGCAGCCTTGACAGGGGACTTTACGAGCAGTACTTC. Protein sequence: CASSLDRGLYEQYF.

The chain carries TRBV7-3 and TRBJ2-1; the D is unclear. V lost 0 bases and J lost 9, with 9 bases in between. In germline, CDR1 is SGHTA, CDR2 FQGTGA. This CDR3 is 13 amino acids long. CDR3: CASSLTTYGEQFF. The CDR3 coding sequence is TGTGCCAGCAGCTTAACAACCTATGGTGAGCAGTTCTTC.

This clone was found a few times. The rearrangement joins TRBV15 to TRBJ1-5; 7 nucleotides align to TRBD1. The CDR3 runs 15 residues. Trimming at V came to 3 bases and at J to 3 bases, leaving 5 bases not matched to a gene. The germline V gene encodes CDR1 LNHNV and CDR2 YYDKDF (reference sequence). CDR3 in DNA: TGTGCCACCAGCAGGGACAGGCCCTCCAATCAGCCCCAGCATTTT. Amino acid sequence: CATSRDRPSNQPQHF.

The chain uses TRBV30 and TRBJ1-1, with D possibly matching TRBD1 (6 bases). This CDR3 has 16 residues. V dropped 4 bases and J dropped 2 bases, with 20 bases sitting between them. Germline V gene lookup returns CDR1 GTSNPN and CDR2 SVGIG (reference sequence). The CDR3 region is CAWTPILRGSNTEAFF. Written as DNA, the CDR3 is TGTGCCTGGACGCCTATCCTCAGGGGCTCAAACACTGAAGCTTTCTTT.

The V and J genes are TRBV5-4 and TRBJ2-7, with D maybe TRBD2 (6 bases). CDR3 length equals 15 residues. V shed 4 bases and J shed 2 bases, with 16 bases lying between them. Per the germline V gene, CDR1 is SGHNT and CDR2 is YYREEE (reference sequence). CDR3: CASSATLAQTYEQYF. The DNA for the CDR3 is TGTGCCAGCAGCGCAACGCTAGCGCAAACCTACGAGCAGTACTTC.

The V gene is TRBV19, the J gene TRBJ1-2; D ambiguous. The CDR3 is 12 amino acids. Trimming left V 8 bases short and J 4 bases short, with 11 bases between. Germline V gene lookup returns CDR1 LNHDA and CDR2 SQIVND (reference sequence). CDR3 sequence: CASAGVPYGYTF. CDR3 sequence (DNA): TGTGCCAGTGCCGGAGTACCCTATGGCTACACCTTC. Supplemented by reference TRBV19 and TRBJ1-2, the full variable domain reads DGGITQSPKYLFRKEGQNVTLSCEQNLNHDAMYWYRQDPGQGLRLIYYSQIVNDFQKGDIAEGYSVSREKKESFPLTVTSAQKNPTAFYLCASAGVPYGYTFGSGTRLTVV.

The chain combines TRBV2 with TRBJ2-6, with 9 bases that match TRBD1. CDR3 length: 16 amino acids. V lost 8 bases and J lost 3; bases outside the gene matches: 8. The germline V gene has CDR1 SNHLY and CDR2 FYNNEI. The CDR3 DNA follows: TGTGCCAGCTTGGGACAGGGAATAGGTGGGGCCAACGTCCTGACTTTC. This encodes CASLGQGIGGANVLTF.

The gene calls are TRBV6-5 and TRBJ2-5, with 7 bases that match TRBD2. This CDR3 spans 16 amino acids. Germline loops: CDR1 MNHEY, CDR2 SVGAGI. After removal of 0 bases from V and 5 bases from J, the junction contained 9 bases not matched to a gene. CDR3 nucleotides: TGTGCCAGCAGTTACTCGAGCGGGACGGCCCGTGAGACCCAGTACTTC. The encoded protein is CASSYSSGTARETQYF.

The genes are TRBV7-9 and TRBJ2-5; 11 nucleotides align to TRBD2. The junction had 3 bases not matched to a gene; V was cut back by 1 base and J by 5 bases. The germline gives CDR1 SEHNR, CDR2 FQNEAQ (reference sequence). The CDR3 spans 15 residues. CDR3 region: CASSLVAGGSETQYF. CDR3 in DNA: TGTGCCAGCAGCTTAGTAGCGGGGGGGTCCGAGACCCAGTACTTC. The full variable domain, in which reference TRBV7-9 and TRBJ2-5 provide the parts outside the CDR3, is DTGVSQNPRHKITKRGQNVTFRCDPISEHNRLYWYRQTLGQGPEFLTYFQNEAQLEKSRLLSDRFSAERPKGSFSTLEIQRTEQGDSAMYLCASSLVAGGSETQYFGPGTRLLVL.

The J gene is TRBJ2-1, the V gene TRBV27, with D possibly TRBD2 on 5 matching bases. V lost 0 bases and J lost 4, with 7 bases in between. Germline V CDR1 and CDR2: MNHEY, SMNVEV (reference sequence). The CDR3 totals 14 residues. The CDR3 spells CASSLSEGYNEQFF. DNA for the CDR3: TGTGCCAGCAGTTTATCCGAGGGATACAATGAGCAGTTCTTC.

This rearrangement joins TRBV19 to TRBJ1-2, with a tentative D call TRBD1 (5 bases). Trimming took off 9 bases at V and 3 bases at J, with 20 bases between the two ends. The CDR3 loop spans 15 amino acids. CDR1 is LNHDA and CDR2 is SQIVND in the germline V gene (reference sequence). The CDR3 DNA is TGTGCCAGCCGGGGGTTCATACGGGGGGACTATGGCTACACCTTC. Translated: CASRGFIRGDYGYTF.

This chain uses TRBV9 with TRBJ2-3, with a tentative D call TRBD2 (6 bases). The CDR3 contains 16 residues. The germline V gene has CDR1 SGDLS and CDR2 YYNGEE. V was clipped by 0 bases and J by 6 bases, with 17 bases between them. CDR3 sequence reads: CASSVAGAGTSDTQYF. The CDR3 nucleotides read TGTGCCAGCAGCGTAGCTGGGGCGGGGACCTCGGATACGCAGTATTTT. The variable domain in full, with the rest retrieved from reference TRBV9 and TRBJ2-3, is DSGVTQTPKHLITATGQRVTLRCSPRSGDLSVYWYQQSLDQGLQFLIQYYNGEERAKGNILERFSAQQFPDLHSELNLSSLELGDSALYFCASSVAGAGTSDTQYFGPGTRLTVL.

The chain carries TRBV3-1 (or the pseudogene TRBV3-2) and TRBJ2-1, with a weak D call TRBD1 (5 bases). This CDR3 has 15 amino acids. Trimming left V 0 bases short and J 9 bases short, with 15 bases between. Germline CDR1 and CDR2: LGHDT and YNNKEL (reference sequence). As DNA, the CDR3 is TGTGCCAGCAGCCAAGAAGGTGGCAGGGTTACTGAGCAGTTCTTC. Translation: CASSQEGGRVTEQFF.

The CDR3 here is CASSQAREQYF. As DNA, the CDR3 is TGTGCCAGCAGCCAAGCTCGTGAGCAGTACTTC. The rearrangement uses TRBV14 and TRBJ2-7; D unresolved. This CDR3 comprises 11 residues. Germline V lookup: CDR1 SGHDN, CDR2 FVKESK. Trimming pared 1 base from V and 7 bases from J, leaving 5 bases between.

CDR3 DNA sequence: TGTGCCAGCAGCTTCGGACAAACTTTCTATGGCTACACCTTC. Encoded protein: CASSFGQTFYGYTF. J is TRBJ1-2 and V is TRBV11-1, with D possibly being TRBD1 (5 bases). This CDR3 comprises 14 residues. The V end was cut by 3 bases, the J end by 4 bases, with 12 bases between. Looked up from germline, CDR1 is SGHAT and CDR2 is FQDESV (reference sequence).

The V gene is TRBV29-1, the J gene TRBJ1-2; TRBD1 aligns across 7 bases. Germline V gene data show CDR1 as SQVTM and CDR2 as ANQGSEA. With 2 bases clipped from V and 7 bases from J, the junction kept 4 bases outside the gene matches. This CDR3 spans 12 amino acids. The CDR3 DNA sequence: TGCAGCGTTGAAAGGGGGGACAGTGGCTACACCTTC. Translating gives CSVERGDSGYTF.

This clone has just one count. The CDR3 sequence: CASSRGGLYEQYF. CDR3 coding DNA: TGTGCCAGTAGTAGGGGGGGCCTCTACGAGCAGTACTTC. The chain has TRBV19 and TRBJ2-7; perhaps TRBD2 as D (7 bases). V lost 4 bases and J 3 bases, leaving 10 bases between the germline ends. The germline V gene has CDR1 LNHDA and CDR2 SQIVND (reference sequence). This CDR3 is built from 13 residues.

CDR3 in amino acids: CASSLDKRGLSSYEQYF. The CDR3 DNA is TGTGCCAGCAGCTTAGATAAGCGCGGACTCTCCTCCTACGAGCAGTACTTC. This chain joins TRBV7-2 and TRBJ2-7, with a weak D call TRBD2 (5 bases). V was clipped by 1 base and J by 0 bases, with 16 bases between them. CDR1 is SGHTA and CDR2 is FQGNSA in the germline V gene. This CDR3 has 17 residues.

This chain connects TRBV2 to TRBJ2-3; a weak D match, TRBD1 (7 bases). CDR1 and CDR2 (germline): SNHLY, FYNNEI. The CDR3 extends over 15 amino acids. Trimming left V 3 bases short and J 3 bases short, with 13 bases between. This CDR3 reads CASSDQGGPTDTQYF. The CDR3 nucleotides are TGTGCCAGCAGTGATCAGGGGGGCCCTACAGATACGCAGTATTTT.